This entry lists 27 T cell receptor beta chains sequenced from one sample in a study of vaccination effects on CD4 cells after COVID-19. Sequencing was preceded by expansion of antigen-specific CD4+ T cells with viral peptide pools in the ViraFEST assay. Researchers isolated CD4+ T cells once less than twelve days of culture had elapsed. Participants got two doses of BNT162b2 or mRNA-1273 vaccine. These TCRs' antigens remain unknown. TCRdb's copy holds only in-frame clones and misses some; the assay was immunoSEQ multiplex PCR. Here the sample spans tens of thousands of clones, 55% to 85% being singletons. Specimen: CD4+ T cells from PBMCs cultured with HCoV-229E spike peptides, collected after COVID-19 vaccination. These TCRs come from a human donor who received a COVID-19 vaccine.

The CDR3 sequence: CASSRVLDSGNTIYF. Written as DNA, the CDR3 is TGTGCCAGCAGTAGAGTTTTAGACTCTGGAAACACCATATATTTT. The chain has TRBV6-5 and TRBJ1-3; no firm D call. The CDR3 runs to 15 residues. Germline CDR1 is MNHEY and CDR2 is SVGAGI. The V end was cut by 5 bases, the J end by 0 bases, with 11 bases between.

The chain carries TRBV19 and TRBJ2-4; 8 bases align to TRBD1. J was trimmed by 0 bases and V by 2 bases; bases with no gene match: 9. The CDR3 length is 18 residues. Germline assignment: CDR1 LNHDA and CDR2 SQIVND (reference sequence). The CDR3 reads CASSIRRDRTIAKNIQYF. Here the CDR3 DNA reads TGTGCCAGTAGTATAAGGAGGGACAGGACTATAGCCAAAAACATTCAGTACTTC.

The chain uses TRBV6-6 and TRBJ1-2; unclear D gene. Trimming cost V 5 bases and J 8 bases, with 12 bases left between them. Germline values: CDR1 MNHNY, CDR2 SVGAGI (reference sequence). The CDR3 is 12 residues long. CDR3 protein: CASSARVWGYTF. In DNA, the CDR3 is TGTGCCAGCAGTGCCAGAGTTTGGGGCTACACCTTC.

The CDR3 sequence: CASTFGGSRRTEAFF. CDR3 DNA sequence: TGTGCCAGCACTTTCGGAGGCAGTCGCAGGACTGAAGCTTTCTTT. This rearrangement joins TRBV7-2 to TRBJ1-1; D gene uncertain. V gave up 7 bases and J gave up 5 bases, with 20 bases separating them. The CDR3 covers 15 residues. Germline V CDR1 and CDR2: SGHTA, FQGNSA.

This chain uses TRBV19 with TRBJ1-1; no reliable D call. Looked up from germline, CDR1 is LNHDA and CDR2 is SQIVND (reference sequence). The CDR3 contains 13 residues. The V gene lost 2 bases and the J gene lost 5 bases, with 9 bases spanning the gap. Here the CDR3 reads CASSISDRTEAFF. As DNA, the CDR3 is TGTGCCAGTAGTATATCGGACCGGACTGAAGCTTTCTTT.

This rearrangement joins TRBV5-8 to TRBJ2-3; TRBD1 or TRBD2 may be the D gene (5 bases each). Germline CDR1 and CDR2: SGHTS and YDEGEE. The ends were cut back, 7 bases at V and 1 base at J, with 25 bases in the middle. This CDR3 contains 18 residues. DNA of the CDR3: TGTGCCAGCCCTGGGGCCATCGGGGCCGAGGCAGGCACAGATACGCAGTATTTT. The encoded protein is CASPGAIGAEAGTDTQYF.

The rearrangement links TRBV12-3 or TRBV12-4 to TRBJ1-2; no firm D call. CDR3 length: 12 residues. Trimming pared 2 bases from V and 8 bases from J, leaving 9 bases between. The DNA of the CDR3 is TGTGCCAGCAGTTTATGGGGAGGGGGCTACACCTTC. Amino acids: CASSLWGGGYTF.

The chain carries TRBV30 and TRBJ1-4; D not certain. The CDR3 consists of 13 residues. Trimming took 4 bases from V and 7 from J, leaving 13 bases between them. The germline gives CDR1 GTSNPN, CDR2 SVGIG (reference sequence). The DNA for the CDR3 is TGTGCCTGGAACGAACGCTTGGTTGAAAAACTGTTTTTT. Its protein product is CAWNERLVEKLFF.

The CDR3 region has the DNA TGTGCCAGCTTAGCGGGGGGAGAGACCCAGTACTTC. Protein product: CASLAGGETQYF. The chain carries TRBV6-4 and TRBJ2-5; 10 positions agree with TRBD2. V was clipped by 8 bases and J by 4 bases; unmatched bases: 1. Germline lookup yields CDR1 MRHNA and CDR2 SNTAGT. The CDR3 is 12 residues long.

The chain's CDR3 is CASSQGGTGPSTDTQYF. CDR3 DNA: TGCGCCAGCAGCCAAGGCGGGACAGGGCCGAGCACAGATACGCAGTATTTT. This sequence joins TRBV4-3 and TRBJ2-3, with TRBD1 matching over 9 bases. This CDR3 has 17 amino acids. CDR1 and CDR2 from the germline V gene are LGHNA and YSLEER. V shed 1 base and J 0 bases; nucleotides not matched to a gene: 5.

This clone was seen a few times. For the CDR3, the DNA is TGTGCCAGCAGCGTAGCGGGAGGGAACACTGAAGCTTTCTTT. It yields the protein CASSVAGGNTEAFF. J is TRBJ1-1 and V is TRBV9; D call uncertain. CDR1 SGDLS and CDR2 YYNGEE come from the germline V gene. The V end was cut by 0 bases, the J end by 1 base, with 7 bases between. There are 14 residues in the CDR3.

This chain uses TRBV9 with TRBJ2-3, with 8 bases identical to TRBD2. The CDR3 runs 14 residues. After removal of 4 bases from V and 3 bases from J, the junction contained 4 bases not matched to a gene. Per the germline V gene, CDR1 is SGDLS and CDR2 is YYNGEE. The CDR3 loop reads CASSPGLATDTQYF. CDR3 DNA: TGTGCCAGCAGCCCTGGACTAGCTACAGATACGCAGTATTTT.

The CDR3 loop reads CASSPTSGYEQYV. The CDR3 DNA reads as TGTGCCAGCAGCCCCACTAGCGGCTACGAGCAGTACGTC. The gene calls are TRBV5-6 and TRBJ2-7, with 8 positions matching TRBD2. Germline V CDR1 and CDR2: SGHDT, YYEEEE. Losses at the gene ends were 4 bases for V and 3 bases for J; bases not matched to a gene: 3. The CDR3 has 13 residues.

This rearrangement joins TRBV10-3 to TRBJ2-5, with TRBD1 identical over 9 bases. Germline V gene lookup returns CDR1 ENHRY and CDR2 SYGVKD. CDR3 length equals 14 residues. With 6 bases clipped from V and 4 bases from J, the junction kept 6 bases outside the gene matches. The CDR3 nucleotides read TGTGCCATCAGGGGGACAGGGCAGGTAGAGACCCAGTACTTC. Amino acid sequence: CAIRGTGQVETQYF.

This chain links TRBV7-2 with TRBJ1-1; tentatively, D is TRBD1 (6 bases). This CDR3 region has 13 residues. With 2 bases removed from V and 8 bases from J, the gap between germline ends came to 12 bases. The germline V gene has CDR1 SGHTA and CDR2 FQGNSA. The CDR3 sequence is CASSLRTAKEAFF. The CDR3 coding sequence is TGTGCCAGCAGCTTAAGGACAGCCAAAGAAGCTTTCTTT.

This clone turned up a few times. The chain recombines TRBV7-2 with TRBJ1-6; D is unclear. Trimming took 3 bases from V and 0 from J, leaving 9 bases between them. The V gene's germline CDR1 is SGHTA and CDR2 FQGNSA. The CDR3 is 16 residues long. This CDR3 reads CASSLRRFSYNSPLHF. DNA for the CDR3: TGTGCCAGCAGCTTGCGACGGTTCTCCTATAATTCACCCCTCCACTTT.

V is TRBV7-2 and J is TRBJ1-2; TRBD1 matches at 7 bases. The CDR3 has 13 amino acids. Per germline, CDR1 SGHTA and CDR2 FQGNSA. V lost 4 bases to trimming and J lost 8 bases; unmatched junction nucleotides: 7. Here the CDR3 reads CASSSNRDSGYTF. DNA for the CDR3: TGTGCCAGCAGCTCTAACCGGGACAGCGGCTACACCTTC.

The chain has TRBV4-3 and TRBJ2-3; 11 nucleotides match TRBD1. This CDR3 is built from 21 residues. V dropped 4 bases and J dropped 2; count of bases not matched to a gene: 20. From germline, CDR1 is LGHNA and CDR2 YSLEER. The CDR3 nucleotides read TGCGCCAGCAGCCTCCACTACCGGGACAGGGGGTCCACCCGGGCCACAGATACGCAGTATTTT. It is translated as CASSLHYRDRGSTRATDTQYF.

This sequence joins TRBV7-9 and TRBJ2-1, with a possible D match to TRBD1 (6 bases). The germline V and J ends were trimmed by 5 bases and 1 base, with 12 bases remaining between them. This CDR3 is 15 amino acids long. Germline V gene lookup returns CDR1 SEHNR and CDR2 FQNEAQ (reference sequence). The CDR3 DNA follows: TGTGCCAGCAGCGCCGGGACACTTTCCTACAATGAGCAGTTCTTC. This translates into CASSAGTLSYNEQFF.

CDR3 coding DNA: TGTGCCAGCACCCGGGTAGCTAACTATGGCTACACCTTC. It translates to CASTRVANYGYTF. The chain joins TRBV7-2 to TRBJ1-2; no clear D gene. Trimming left V 7 bases short and J 0 bases short, with 9 bases between. The length of the CDR3 is 13 residues. Germline CDR1 reads SGHTA; CDR2 reads FQGNSA.

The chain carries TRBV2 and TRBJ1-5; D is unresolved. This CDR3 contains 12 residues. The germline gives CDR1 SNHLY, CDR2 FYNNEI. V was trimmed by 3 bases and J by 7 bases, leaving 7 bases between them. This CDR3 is CASSEDLQPQHF. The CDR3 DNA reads TGTGCCAGCAGTGAGGATTTACAGCCCCAGCATTTT.

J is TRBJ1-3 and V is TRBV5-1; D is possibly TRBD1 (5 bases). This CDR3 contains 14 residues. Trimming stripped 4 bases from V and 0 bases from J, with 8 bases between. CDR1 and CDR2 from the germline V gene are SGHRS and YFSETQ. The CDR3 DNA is TGCGCCAGCAGCGAAGGGGTCTCTGGAAACACCATATATTTT. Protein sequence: CASSEGVSGNTIYF.

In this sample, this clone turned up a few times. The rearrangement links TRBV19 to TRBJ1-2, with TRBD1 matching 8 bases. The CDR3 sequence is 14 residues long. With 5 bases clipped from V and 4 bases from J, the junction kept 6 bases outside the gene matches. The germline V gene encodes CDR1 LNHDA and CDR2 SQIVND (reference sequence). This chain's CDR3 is CASSVQTGAYGYTF. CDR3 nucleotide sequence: TGTGCCAGTAGTGTGCAGACAGGGGCCTATGGCTACACCTTC.

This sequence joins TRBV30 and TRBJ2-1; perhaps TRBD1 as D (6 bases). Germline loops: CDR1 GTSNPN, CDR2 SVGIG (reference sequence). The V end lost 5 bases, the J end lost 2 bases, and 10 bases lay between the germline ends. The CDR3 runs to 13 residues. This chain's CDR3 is CAWGGQTYNEQFF. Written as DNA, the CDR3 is TGTGCCTGGGGTGGACAGACCTACAATGAGCAGTTCTTC.

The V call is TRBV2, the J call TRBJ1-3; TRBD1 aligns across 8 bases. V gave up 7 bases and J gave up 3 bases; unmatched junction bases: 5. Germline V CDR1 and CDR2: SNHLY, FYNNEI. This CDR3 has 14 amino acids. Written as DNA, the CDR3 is TGTGCCAGCAAGTCAGGGGGCCTTGGAAACACCATATATTTT. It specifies CASKSGGLGNTIYF.

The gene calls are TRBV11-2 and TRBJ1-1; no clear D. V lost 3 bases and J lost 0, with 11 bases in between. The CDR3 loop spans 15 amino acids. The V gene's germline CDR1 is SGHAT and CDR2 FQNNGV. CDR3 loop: CASSFIGSVNTEAFF. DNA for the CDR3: TGTGCCAGCAGCTTCATAGGGTCAGTGAACACTGAAGCTTTCTTT.

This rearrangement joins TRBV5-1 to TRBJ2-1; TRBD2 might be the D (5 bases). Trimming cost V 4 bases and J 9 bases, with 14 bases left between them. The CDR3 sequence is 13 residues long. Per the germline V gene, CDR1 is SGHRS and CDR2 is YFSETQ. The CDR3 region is CASSPNTAGEQFF. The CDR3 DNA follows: TGCGCCAGCAGCCCAAACACGGCGGGTGAGCAGTTCTTC. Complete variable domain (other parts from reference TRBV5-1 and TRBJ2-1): KAGVTQTPRYLIKTRGQQVTLSCSPISGHRSVSWYQQTPGQGLQFLFEYFSETQRNKGNFPGRFSGRQFSNSRSEMNVSTLELGDSALYLCASSPNTAGEQFFGPGTRLTVL.